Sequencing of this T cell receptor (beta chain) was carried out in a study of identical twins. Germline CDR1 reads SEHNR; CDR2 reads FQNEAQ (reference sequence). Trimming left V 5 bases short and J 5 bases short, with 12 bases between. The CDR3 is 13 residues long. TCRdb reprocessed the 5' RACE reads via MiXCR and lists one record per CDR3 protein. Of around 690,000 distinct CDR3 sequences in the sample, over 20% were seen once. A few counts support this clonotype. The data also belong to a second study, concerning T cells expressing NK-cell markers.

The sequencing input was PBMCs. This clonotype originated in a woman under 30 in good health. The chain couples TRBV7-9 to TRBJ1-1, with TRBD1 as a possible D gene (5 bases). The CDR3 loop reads CASSPGSATEAFF. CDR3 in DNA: TGTGCCAGCAGCCCAGGGTCTGCGACTGAAGCTTTCTTT.